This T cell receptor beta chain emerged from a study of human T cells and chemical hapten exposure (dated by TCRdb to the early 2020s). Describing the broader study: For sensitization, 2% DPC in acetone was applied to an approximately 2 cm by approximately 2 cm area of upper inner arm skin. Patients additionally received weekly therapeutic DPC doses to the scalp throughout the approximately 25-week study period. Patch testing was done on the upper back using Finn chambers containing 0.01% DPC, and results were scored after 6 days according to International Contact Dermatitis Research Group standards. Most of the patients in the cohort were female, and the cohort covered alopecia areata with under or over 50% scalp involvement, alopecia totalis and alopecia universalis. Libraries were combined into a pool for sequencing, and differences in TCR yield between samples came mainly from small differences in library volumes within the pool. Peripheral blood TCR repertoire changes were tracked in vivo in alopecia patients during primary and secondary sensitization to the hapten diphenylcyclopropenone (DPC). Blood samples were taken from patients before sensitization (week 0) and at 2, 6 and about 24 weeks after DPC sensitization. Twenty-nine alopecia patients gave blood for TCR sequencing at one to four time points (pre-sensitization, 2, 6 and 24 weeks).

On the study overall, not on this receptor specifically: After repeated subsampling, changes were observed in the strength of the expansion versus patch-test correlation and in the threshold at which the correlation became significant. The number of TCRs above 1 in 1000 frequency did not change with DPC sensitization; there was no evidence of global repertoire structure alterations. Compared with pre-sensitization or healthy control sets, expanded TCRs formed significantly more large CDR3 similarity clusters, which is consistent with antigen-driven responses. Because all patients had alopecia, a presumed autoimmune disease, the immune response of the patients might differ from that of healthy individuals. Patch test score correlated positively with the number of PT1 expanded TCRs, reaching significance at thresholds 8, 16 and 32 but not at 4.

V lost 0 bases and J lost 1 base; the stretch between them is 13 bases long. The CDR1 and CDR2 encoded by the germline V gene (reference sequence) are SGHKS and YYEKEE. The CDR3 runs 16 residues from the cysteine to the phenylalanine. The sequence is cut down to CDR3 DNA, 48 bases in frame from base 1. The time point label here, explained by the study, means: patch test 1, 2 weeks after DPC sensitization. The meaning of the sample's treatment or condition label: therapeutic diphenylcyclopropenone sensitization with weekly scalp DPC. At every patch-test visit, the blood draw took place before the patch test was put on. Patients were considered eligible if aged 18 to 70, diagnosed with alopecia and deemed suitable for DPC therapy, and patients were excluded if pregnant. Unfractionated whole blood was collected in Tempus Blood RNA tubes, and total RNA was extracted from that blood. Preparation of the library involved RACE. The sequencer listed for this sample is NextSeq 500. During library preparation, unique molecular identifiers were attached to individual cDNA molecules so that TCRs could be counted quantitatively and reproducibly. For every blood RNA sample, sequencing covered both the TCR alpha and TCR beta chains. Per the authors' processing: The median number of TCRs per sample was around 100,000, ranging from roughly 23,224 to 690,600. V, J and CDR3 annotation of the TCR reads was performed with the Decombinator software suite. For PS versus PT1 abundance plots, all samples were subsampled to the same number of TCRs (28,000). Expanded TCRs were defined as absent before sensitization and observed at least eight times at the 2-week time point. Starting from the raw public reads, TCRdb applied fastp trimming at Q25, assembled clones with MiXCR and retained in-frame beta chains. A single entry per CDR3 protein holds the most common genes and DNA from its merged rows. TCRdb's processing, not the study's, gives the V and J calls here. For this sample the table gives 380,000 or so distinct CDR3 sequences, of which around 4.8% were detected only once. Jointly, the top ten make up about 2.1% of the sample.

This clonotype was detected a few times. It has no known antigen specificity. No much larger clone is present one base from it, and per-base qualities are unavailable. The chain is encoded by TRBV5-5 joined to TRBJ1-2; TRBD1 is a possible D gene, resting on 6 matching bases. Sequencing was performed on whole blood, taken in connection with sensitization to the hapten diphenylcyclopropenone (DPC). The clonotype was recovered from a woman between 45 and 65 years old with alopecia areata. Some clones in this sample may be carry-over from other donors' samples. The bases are TGTGCCAGCAGCTTGGGGCAAACAGGGATTAACTATGGCTACACCTTC. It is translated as CASSLGQTGINYGYTF.